This T cell receptor (beta chain) was identified in a study of blood T cell repertoires in COVID-19. The wider study: The study drew acute and convalescent COVID-19 samples from the United States, Italy and Spain. From T cells, B-cell-depleted T cells, or PBMCs came the material, which was cDNA or gDNA.

The authors' processing: Quantification of nucleated cells was approximated via reference gene primer amplification. Assay: immunoSEQ multiplex PCR; the TCRdb copy retains only in-frame clones and omits some. The V and J calls and clone size were taken over from that table, and D and trimming were inferred from the DNA. The sample contains around 170,000 clones, 75% to 90% of which appear only once. The CDR3 sequence is 11 residues long. Germline V gene sequence: CDR1 MNHEY, CDR2 SMNVEV (reference sequence). Trimming left V 2 bases short and J 6 bases short, with 2 bases between. The genes are TRBV27 and TRBJ2-1, with D unclear. Sequenced material: peripheral blood. The sequence was collected from a woman aged 40 to 50 with acute or convalescent COVID-19. The CDR3 DNA is TGTGCCAGCAGTTTACTCAATGAGCAGTTCTTC. This sequence encodes CASSLLNEQFF.